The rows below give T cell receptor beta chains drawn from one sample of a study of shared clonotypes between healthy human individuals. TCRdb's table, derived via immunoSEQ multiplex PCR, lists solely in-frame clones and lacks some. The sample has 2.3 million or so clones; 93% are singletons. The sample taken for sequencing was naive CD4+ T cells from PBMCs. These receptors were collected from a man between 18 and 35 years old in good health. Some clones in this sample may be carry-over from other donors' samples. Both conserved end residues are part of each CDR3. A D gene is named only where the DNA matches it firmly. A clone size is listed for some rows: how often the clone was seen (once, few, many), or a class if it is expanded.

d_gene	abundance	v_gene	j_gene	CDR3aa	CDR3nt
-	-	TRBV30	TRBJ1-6	CAWSFQRESSYNSPLHF	TGTGCCTGGAGTTTCCAACGCGAGAGCTCCTATAATTCACCCCTCCACTTT
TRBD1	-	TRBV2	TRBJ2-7	CASSSGQGASKYF	TGTGCCAGCAGCTCGGGACAGGGGGCGAGTAAGTACTTC
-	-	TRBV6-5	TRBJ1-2	CASSPRSRPFYGYTF	TGTGCCAGCAGTCCCAGAAGCAGGCCGTTCTATGGCTACACCTTC
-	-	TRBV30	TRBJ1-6	CATQDSSYNSPLHF	TGTGCCACCCAGGACAGCTCCTATAATTCACCCCTCCACTTT
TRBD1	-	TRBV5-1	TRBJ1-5	CASSPGTGFGQPQHF	TGCGCCAGCAGCCCCGGGACAGGGTTTGGTCAGCCCCAGCATTTT
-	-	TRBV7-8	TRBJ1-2	CASSFGVSERQYYGYTF	TGTGCCAGCAGCTTTGGGGTTTCCGAACGCCAGTACTATGGCTACACCTTC
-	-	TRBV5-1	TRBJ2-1	CASSADPASEQFF	TGCGCCAGCAGCGCAGACCCAGCGAGTGAGCAGTTCTTC
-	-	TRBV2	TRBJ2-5	CASKQETTQYF	TGTGCCAGCAAGCAGGAGACGACCCAGTACTTC
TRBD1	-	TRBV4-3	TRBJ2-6	CASSQDVTGGRYGANVLTF	TGCGCCAGCAGCCAAGACGTGACAGGGGGCAGGTATGGGGCCAACGTCCTGACTTTC
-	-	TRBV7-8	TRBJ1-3	CASSLDSSGNTIYF	TGTGCCAGCAGCCTCGACAGCTCTGGAAACACCATATATTTT
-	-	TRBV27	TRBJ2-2	CASTRTDENGGELFF	TGTGCCAGCACCAGGACCGATGAGAATGGCGGGGAGCTGTTTTTT
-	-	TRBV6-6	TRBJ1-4	CASSYSIEKLFF	TGTGCCAGCAGTTACTCGATTGAAAAACTGTTTTTT
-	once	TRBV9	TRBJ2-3	CASSAGLSTDTQYF	TGTGCCAGCAGCGCCGGACTCAGCACAGATACGCAGTATTTT
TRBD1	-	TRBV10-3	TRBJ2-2	CATDRGWTGELFF	TGTGCCACCGACAGGGGTTGGACCGGGGAGCTGTTTTTT